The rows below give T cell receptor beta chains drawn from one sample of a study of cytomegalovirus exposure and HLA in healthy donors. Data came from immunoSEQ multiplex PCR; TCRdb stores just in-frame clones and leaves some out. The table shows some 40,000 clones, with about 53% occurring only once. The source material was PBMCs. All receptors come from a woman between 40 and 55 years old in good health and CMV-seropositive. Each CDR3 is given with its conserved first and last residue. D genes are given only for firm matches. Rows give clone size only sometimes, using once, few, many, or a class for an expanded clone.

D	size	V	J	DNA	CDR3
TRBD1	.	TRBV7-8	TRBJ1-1	TGTGCCAGCAGCTCCGTGGGAGCAGGGGGTAGGAACACTGAAGCTTTCTTT	CASSSVGAGGRNTEAFF
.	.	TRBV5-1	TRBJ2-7	TGCGCCAGCAGCTTGGGACTAATTTACGAGCAGTACTTC	CASSLGLIYEQYF
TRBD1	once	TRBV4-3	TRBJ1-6	TGCGCCAGCAATTCGAGACAGGGGCCCTATAATTCACCCCTCCACTTT	CASNSRQGPYNSPLHF
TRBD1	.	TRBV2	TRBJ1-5	TGTGCCAGCAGGCCTCTGACAGGGGGCGCCCAGCATTTT	CASRPLTGGAQHF
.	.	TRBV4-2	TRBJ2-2	TGTGCCAGCAGCCAAAGCAGGGCGAACACCGGGGAGCTGTTTTTT	CASSQSRANTGELFF
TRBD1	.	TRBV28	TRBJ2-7	TGTGCCAGCAGCATTCCAGGGACAGGGGGGAATGAGCAGTACTTC	CASSIPGTGGNEQYF
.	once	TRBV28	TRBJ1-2	TGTGCCAGCAGTTTATCTCTAGAATATGGCTACACCTTC	CASSLSLEYGYTF
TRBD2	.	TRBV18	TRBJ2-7	TGTGCCAGCTCACCACCAGCTAGCGGGGCCTACGAGCAGTACTTC	CASSPPASGAYEQYF
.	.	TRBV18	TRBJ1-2	TGTGCCAGCTCACCCCAGGATAACTATGGCTACACCTTC	CASSPQDNYGYTF
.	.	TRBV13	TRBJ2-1	TGTGCCAGCAGCCCTCGGACTCGCAATGAGCAGTTCTTC	CASSPRTRNEQFF
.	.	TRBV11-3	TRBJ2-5	TGTGCCAGCAGCCTTTCTAGTCGGGAGACCCAGTACTTC	CASSLSSRETQYF
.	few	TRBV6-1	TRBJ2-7	TGTGCCAGCAGTGAAGTTTTAGGGAGCTCCTACGAGCAGTACTTC	CASSEVLGSSYEQYF
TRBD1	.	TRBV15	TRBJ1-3	TGTGCCACCAGTTCGGACAGGGCGAACACCATATATTTT	CATSSDRANTIYF
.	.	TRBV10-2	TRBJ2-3	TGCGCCAGCAGTGAGTCGAGGTTGTCAGATACGCAGTATTTT	CASSESRLSDTQYF
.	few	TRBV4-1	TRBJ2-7	TGCGCCAGCAGACTCGACAACTTCGGTTACTACGAGCAGTACTTC	CASRLDNFGYYEQYF
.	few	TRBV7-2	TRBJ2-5	TGTGCCAGCAGCTTACAGGTTGAAGAGACCCAGTACTTC	CASSLQVEETQYF
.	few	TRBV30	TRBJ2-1	TGTGCCTGGGGTGAGGGGGGGAGCTCCTACAATGAGCAGTTCTTC	CAWGEGGSSYNEQFF
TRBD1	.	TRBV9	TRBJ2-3	TGTGCCAGCAGCCCGGGACAGGGTATGGGAGATACGCAGTATTTT	CASSPGQGMGDTQYF
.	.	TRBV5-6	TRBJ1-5	TGTGCCAGCAGCTTGGTGGGGGGGAGCAATCAGCCCCAGCATTTT	CASSLVGGSNQPQHF
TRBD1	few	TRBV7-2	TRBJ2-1	TGTGCCAGCAGCCCCCGACAGGGCAATGAGCAGTTCTTC	CASSPRQGNEQFF
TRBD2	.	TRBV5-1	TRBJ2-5	TGCGCCAGCAGCTTGATTCAGCGGGGGGAGACCCAGTACTTC	CASSLIQRGETQYF
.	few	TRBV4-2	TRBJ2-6	TGTGCCAGCAGCCAAGACCTGTTAGCTGGGGCCAACGTCCTGACTTTC	CASSQDLLAGANVLTF
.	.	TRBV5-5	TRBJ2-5	TGTGCCAGCAGCTTGGCCGTTGCGTCCCAAGAGACCCAGTACTTC	CASSLAVASQETQYF
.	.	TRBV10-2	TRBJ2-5	TGCGCCAGCAGTGGGGTGTCGAGGCAAGAGACCCAGTACTTC	CASSGVSRQETQYF
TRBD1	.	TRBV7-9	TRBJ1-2	TGTGCCAGCAGCTGGGGTCTCGACAGGGTACTTAACTATGGCTACACCTTC	CASSWGLDRVLNYGYTF
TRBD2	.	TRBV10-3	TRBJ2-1	TGTGCCATCAGGGAGGGACATAGCGGGGGGTTCAATGAGCAGTTCTTC	CAIREGHSGGFNEQFF
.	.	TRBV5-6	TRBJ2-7	TGTGCCAGCAGCATTGGAGGGGACAGCGGCCCCGAGCAGTACTTC	CASSIGGDSGPEQYF
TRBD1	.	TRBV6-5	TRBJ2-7	TGTGCCAGCAGGATTGGGACAGGGGGCTACGAGCAGTACTTC	CASRIGTGGYEQYF
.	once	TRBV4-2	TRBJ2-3	TGTGCCAGCAGCCAAGGTGCTAGTGGCACAGATACGCAGTATTTT	CASSQGASGTDTQYF
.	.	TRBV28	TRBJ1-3	TGTGCCGGGAGGGGTTCCTCTGGAAACACCATATATTTT	CAGRGSSGNTIYF